A single sample is the source of the 20 T cell receptor beta chains below, sequenced in a study of T-cell reconstitution after alpha-beta-depleted transplantation in children. Molecular barcoding with unique molecular identifiers was used for the TCRbeta library. Each CDR3 protein gets one entry after TCRdb re-called the PCR reads with MiXCR. The sample consists of 540,000 or so distinct CDR3 sequences, roughly 23% of them appearing once. The sequencing here drew on PBMCs, mostly from graft donor cells, taken 360 days after TCRalphabeta/CD19-depleted stem cell transplant. Receptor source: a boy under three years old who had a stem cell transplant for acute myeloid leukemia, so the T cells may come from the graft donor.

This clonotype was seen at least ten times. V and J are TRBV7-9 and TRBJ2-3; no clear D. The CDR3 has 12 residues. Trimming cost V 0 bases and J 7 bases, with 5 bases left between them. CDR1 is SEHNR and CDR2 is FQNEAQ in the germline V gene (reference sequence). CDR3 sequence: CASSLAGYTQYF. DNA of the CDR3: TGTGCCAGCAGCTTAGCGGGGTATACGCAGTATTTT.

The V and J genes are TRBV10-3 and TRBJ2-3; no firm D call. The CDR3 length is 15 residues. Trimming pared 2 bases from V and 0 bases from J, leaving 9 bases between. In germline, CDR1 is ENHRY, CDR2 SYGVKD. Here the CDR3 reads CAISEIGPSTDTQYF. CDR3 DNA sequence: TGTGCCATCAGTGAGATAGGGCCTAGCACAGATACGCAGTATTTT.

This clonotype came up many times. V is TRBV5-1 and J is TRBJ2-6, with a possible D match to TRBD2 (6 bases). Germline values: CDR1 SGHRS, CDR2 YFSETQ. V was trimmed by 0 bases and J by 0 bases, leaving 7 bases between them. The CDR3 spans 16 residues. The CDR3 is CASSLAGGSGANVLTF. CDR3 DNA sequence: TGCGCCAGCAGCTTGGCCGGGGGCTCTGGGGCCAACGTCCTGACTTTC. Complete variable domain (other parts from reference TRBV5-1 and TRBJ2-6): KAGVTQTPRYLIKTRGQQVTLSCSPISGHRSVSWYQQTPGQGLQFLFEYFSETQRNKGNFPGRFSGRQFSNSRSEMNVSTLELGDSALYLCASSLAGGSGANVLTFGAGSRLTVL.

This clonotype came up a few times. The gene calls are TRBV6-1 and TRBJ2-1, with 8 bases lining up with TRBD2. This CDR3 contains 15 residues. Germline-derived CDR1 and CDR2 are MNHNS and SASEGT. V was pared by 8 bases and J by 7 bases, with 13 bases of the junction left unmatched. CDR3 nucleotides: TGTGCCAGCTCCATCCGGGGGGGCGAAATGAATGAGCAGTTCTTC. It specifies CASSIRGGEMNEQFF.

The gene calls are TRBV20-1 and TRBJ2-1; D perhaps matches TRBD2 (5 bases). The V end was cut by 7 bases, the J end by 4 bases, with 14 bases between. CDR1 and CDR2 (germline): DFQATT, SNEGSKA (reference sequence). The CDR3 runs 13 residues. CDR3 residues: CSVPGIMYNEQFF. CDR3 DNA sequence: TGCAGTGTTCCGGGGATAATGTACAATGAGCAGTTCTTC.

This sequence joins TRBV7-9 and TRBJ2-2; a weak D match, TRBD2 (5 bases). This CDR3 region has 14 residues. Germline loops: CDR1 SEHNR, CDR2 FQNEAQ (reference sequence). Trimming removed 1 base from V and 9 bases from J, with 12 bases in between. CDR3 protein: CASSLVGGPRELFF. The CDR3 DNA sequence: TGTGCCAGCAGCTTAGTTGGAGGCCCAAGGGAGCTGTTTTTT.

The sample holds many counts of this clonotype. J is TRBJ2-1 and V is TRBV12-3 or TRBV12-4; the match to TRBD2 covers 10 bases. J was trimmed by 5 bases and V by 5 bases; bases with no gene match: 6. The CDR3 covers 15 residues. For the CDR3, the DNA is TGTGCCAGCAGTCCGGGACTAGCGACCGACAATGAGCAGTTCTTC. Amino acids: CASSPGLATDNEQFF.

This clonotype came up many times. The chain uses TRBV12-3 or TRBV12-4 and TRBJ2-4; D is possibly TRBD1 (6 bases). The germline V and J ends were trimmed by 5 bases and 9 bases, with 17 bases remaining between them. CDR3 length: 14 residues. The CDR3 loop is CASSPLVQGGIQYF. In DNA form, the CDR3 reads TGTGCCAGCAGTCCCCTGGTACAGGGCGGCATTCAGTACTTC.

This clonotype has only a few counts. The chain combines TRBV3-1 with TRBJ2-3; 11 nucleotides line up with TRBD2. With 1 base clipped from V and 1 base from J, the junction kept 4 bases outside the gene matches. CDR1 LGHDT and CDR2 YNNKEL come from the germline V gene (reference sequence). The CDR3 runs 17 residues. The CDR3: CASSQGTSGPRTDTQYF. CDR3 DNA: TGTGCCAGCAGCCAAGGGACTAGCGGGCCCCGCACAGATACGCAGTATTTT.

The chain combines TRBV12-3 or TRBV12-4 with TRBJ2-3; 10 bases align to TRBD1. The V and J ends lost 4 bases and 0 bases, in that order; junction bases with no gene match: 10. There are 18 residues in the CDR3. The CDR3 reads CASSSPGQGVPSTDTQYF. As DNA, the CDR3 is TGTGCCAGCAGTTCCCCTGGACAGGGGGTACCTAGCACAGATACGCAGTATTTT.

This rearrangement joins TRBV3-1 to TRBJ2-5; maybe TRBD2 (6 bases). CDR3 length: 16 amino acids. CDR1 and CDR2 (germline): LGHDT, YNNKEL (reference sequence). V was pared by 0 bases and J by 5 bases, with 16 bases between. The DNA of the CDR3 is TGTGCCAGCAGCCAAGAGAGAACTAGCTTCGGGGAGACCCAGTACTTC. This encodes CASSQERTSFGETQYF.

This clonotype was counted at least ten times. The V call is TRBV6-5, the J call TRBJ2-5; perhaps TRBD2 as D (7 bases). V was pared by 0 bases and J by 1 base, with 15 bases between. The germline V gene has CDR1 MNHEY and CDR2 SVGAGI. The CDR3 has 17 residues. In DNA, the CDR3 is TGTGCCAGCAGTTACTCGATCTTCGGGGGGCTCCAAGAGACCCAGTACTTC. This gives the protein CASSYSIFGGLQETQYF.

V usage is TRBV15 and J usage is TRBJ1-1; no clear D. The CDR3 length is 13 residues. Trimming left V 0 bases short and J 4 bases short, with 6 bases between. Per germline, CDR1 LNHNV and CDR2 YYDKDF (reference sequence). The CDR3 DNA reads TGTGCCACCAGCAGAGAGAAGCCCACTGAAGCTTTCTTT. Protein product: CATSREKPTEAFF.

V gene TRBV24-1 combines with J gene TRBJ2-1; D is uncertain. This CDR3 has 13 amino acids. The germline V and J ends were trimmed by 8 bases and 1 base, with 8 bases remaining between them. CDR1 is KGHDR, CDR2 SFDVKD, per germline. The CDR3 loop is CATKDVSYNEQFF. The CDR3 DNA follows: TGTGCCACCAAGGACGTTTCCTACAATGAGCAGTTCTTC.

The V gene is TRBV20-1, the J gene TRBJ2-1, with 9 bases matching TRBD2. CDR1 is DFQATT and CDR2 is SNEGSKA in the germline V gene (reference sequence). There are 17 residues in the CDR3. Germline trimming cut 0 bases from V and 2 bases from J; bases unmatched to any gene: 8. CDR3 sequence: CSARDQWAGGPYNEQFF. In nucleotides, the CDR3 is TGCAGTGCTAGAGATCAATGGGCGGGGGGGCCCTACAATGAGCAGTTCTTC.

The chain links TRBV20-1 to TRBJ2-7, with no clear D. This CDR3 comprises 11 residues. The germline V gene encodes CDR1 DFQATT and CDR2 SNEGSKA (reference sequence). V lost 6 bases and J 3 bases, leaving 9 bases between the germline ends. DNA of the CDR3: TGCAGTGCCAGCGCCCACTACGAGCAGTACGTC. Translated, it gives CSASAHYEQYV.

The rearrangement uses TRBV9 and TRBJ1-2; D is undetermined. This CDR3 spans 13 amino acids. Germline CDR1 and CDR2: SGDLS and YYNGEE. The V and J ends lost 0 bases and 6 bases respectively, with 9 bases between them. The CDR3 region has the DNA TGTGCCAGCAGCGTAGATATGAGAGATGGCTACACCTTC. This encodes CASSVDMRDGYTF.

Ten or more counts support this clonotype. The chain links TRBV20-1 to TRBJ2-1; 9 bases are a match to TRBD2. This CDR3 has 12 amino acids. The V gene end was trimmed by 4 bases and the J gene end by 15 bases; junction bases not matched to a gene: 10. CDR1 is DFQATT, CDR2 SNEGSKA, per germline (reference sequence). This CDR3 is CSAIFGGTSPFF. The CDR3 bases are TGCAGTGCTATCTTCGGGGGGACTAGCCCGTTCTTC.

Ten or more counts support this clonotype. This CDR3 reads CASSLVEKRDTDTQYF. CDR3 nucleotides: TGTGCCAGCAGTTTAGTTGAAAAGCGGGACACAGATACGCAGTATTTT. The J gene is TRBJ2-3, the V gene TRBV12-3 or TRBV12-4; 7 positions match TRBD2. The CDR3 covers 16 residues. With 1 base clipped from V and 2 bases from J, the junction kept 6 bases outside the gene matches.

V usage is TRBV12-3 or TRBV12-4 and J usage is TRBJ2-3; no firm D call. Trimming stripped 2 bases from V and 2 bases from J, with 11 bases between. The CDR3 sequence is 15 residues long. The CDR3 reads CASSLSSGHTDTQYF. The CDR3 bases are TGTGCCAGCAGTTTATCCAGTGGGCACACAGATACGCAGTATTTT.